This T cell receptor (beta chain) was found in a study of early T cells in non-severe SARS-CoV-2 infection. TCRdb itself ran the 5' RACE reads through MiXCR, one entry per CDR3 protein. The table shows tens of thousands of distinct CDR3 sequences, with about 4.8% occurring only once. This clonotype was detected many times. CDR1 LNHDA and CDR2 SQIVND come from the germline V gene (reference sequence). The V end was cut by 8 bases, the J end by 6 bases, with 19 bases between. CDR3 length equals 14 residues. The sequence was collected from an adult who was a healthcare worker with PCR-confirmed SARS-CoV-2 infection or an uninfected control (not recorded which). J is TRBJ1-2 and V is TRBV19, with D tentatively TRBD1 (5 bases). The material sequenced was whole blood. CDR3 nucleotide sequence: TGTGCCAGTTCACGACACTCAGCCAGGGATGGCTACACCTTC. It translates to CASSRHSARDGYTF.